This record concerns one TCR beta chain sequence. The CDR3 is made up of 15 amino acids. Germline values: CDR1 LGHDT, CDR2 YNNKEL (reference sequence). V was clipped by 4 bases and J by 6 bases, with 16 bases between them. The data belong to a study of blood T cell repertoires in COVID-19. Study information: The United States, Italy and Spain provided the acute and convalescent COVID-19 samples. T cells, B-cell-depleted T cells, or PBMCs provided the cDNA or gDNA that served as material.

Only in-frame clones appear in the TCRdb table, and some are missing; sequencing was by immunoSEQ multiplex PCR. The table lists approximately 220,000 clones, 85% of them singletons. Participants were aged 18 to 89 years from 20 to 30 US areas. The source of this sequence is a man aged 40-55 years who had recovered from COVID-19. This chain links TRBV3-1 (or the pseudogene TRBV3-2) with TRBJ1-5; tentative D call: TRBD1 (6 bases). Sequencing input: PBMCs or T cells enriched from blood (not recorded which). For the CDR3, the DNA is TGTGCCAGCAGCCCCCGCGCAGGGGATTTTCAGCCCCAGCATTTT. It is translated as CASSPRAGDFQPQHF.